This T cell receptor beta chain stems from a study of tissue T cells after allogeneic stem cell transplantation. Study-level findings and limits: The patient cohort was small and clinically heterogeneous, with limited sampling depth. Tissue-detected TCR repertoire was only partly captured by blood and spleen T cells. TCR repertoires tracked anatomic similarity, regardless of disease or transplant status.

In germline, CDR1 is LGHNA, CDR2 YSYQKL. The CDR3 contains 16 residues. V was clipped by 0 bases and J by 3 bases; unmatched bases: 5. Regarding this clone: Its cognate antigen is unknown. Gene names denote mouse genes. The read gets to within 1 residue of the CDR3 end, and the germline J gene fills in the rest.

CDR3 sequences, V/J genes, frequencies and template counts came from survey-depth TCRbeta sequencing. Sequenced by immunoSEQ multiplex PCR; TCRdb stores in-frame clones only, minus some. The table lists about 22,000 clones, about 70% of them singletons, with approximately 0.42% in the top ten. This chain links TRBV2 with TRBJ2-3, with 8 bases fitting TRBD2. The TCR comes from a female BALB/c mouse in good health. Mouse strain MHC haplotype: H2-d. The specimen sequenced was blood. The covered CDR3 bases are TGTGCCAGCAGCCAAGATGCGGCTGGGGGGGCAGAAACGCTGTAT. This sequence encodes CASSQDAAGGAETLY. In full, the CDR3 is CASSQDAAGGAETLYF.